This T cell receptor (beta chain) was sequenced in a study of T cells in Graves' hyperthyroidism and ophthalmopathy. Broader study findings: In blood, most of the thyroid clonotypes expanded above 0.001 were also present.

It was RNA transcripts that yielded the amplified TCR beta CDR3 regions. During a first-round RT-PCR of the TCR CDR3, the HTBI primer set was used. TCRdb used MiXCR to reprocess the multiplex PCR reads, holding one entry per CDR3 protein. Among 300,000 or so distinct CDR3 sequences, roughly 21% were seen once, and the ten largest hold under 55%. V gave up 6 bases and J gave up 5 bases; unmatched junction bases: 6. The CDR3 extends over 15 amino acids. Germline V gene sequence: CDR1 SNHLY, CDR2 FYNNEI. This clonotype was seen at least ten times. The antigen is undetermined. The receptor comes from a woman aged 45-65 years with Graves' hyperthyroidism. Sequences were obtained from blood. The rearrangement uses TRBV2 and TRBJ2-3; 12 bases match TRBD2. CDR3 sequence reads: CASRVLAGGQDTQYF. CDR3 nucleotide sequence: TGTGCCAGCAGGGTACTAGCGGGGGGTCAAGATACGCAGTATTTT.